Presented here are 10 T cell receptor beta chains from one specimen sequenced in a study of early T cells in non-severe SARS-CoV-2 infection. MiXCR, applied by TCRdb to the 5' RACE reads, yields one record per CDR3 protein. The table includes over 50,000 distinct CDR3 sequences, over 10% detected once. The sample taken for sequencing was whole blood. All receptors come from an adult who was a healthcare worker with PCR-confirmed SARS-CoV-2 infection or an uninfected control (not recorded which).

The chain has TRBV5-1 and TRBJ2-7; unclear D gene. The length of the CDR3 is 14 residues. Germline V CDR1 and CDR2: SGHRS, YFSETQ. The germline V and J ends were trimmed by 5 bases and 0 bases, with 12 bases remaining between them. The CDR3 sequence: CASSLIAASYEQYF. CDR3 bases: TGCGCCAGCAGTTTAATAGCAGCCTCCTACGAGCAGTACTTC.

This clonotype was counted many times. V and J are TRBV3-1 and TRBJ2-1; maybe TRBD2 (6 bases). The V end was cut by 0 bases, the J end by 9 bases, with 9 bases between. This CDR3 spans 13 amino acids. Germline-derived CDR1 and CDR2 are LGHDT and YNNKEL (reference sequence). The CDR3 region has the DNA TGTGCCAGCAGCCAAGATGGGGGAGGTGAGCAGTTCTTC. This translates into CASSQDGGGEQFF.

This clonotype has a count of ten or more. The chain is built from TRBV30 and TRBJ2-1; no definite D call. Per the germline V gene, CDR1 is GTSNPN and CDR2 is SVGIG (reference sequence). The CDR3 totals 16 residues. V was pared by 0 bases and J by 0 bases, with 12 bases between. Here the CDR3 reads CAWSVGGPSSYNEQFF. DNA for the CDR3: TGTGCCTGGAGTGTAGGTGGGCCTAGCTCCTACAATGAGCAGTTCTTC.

This clonotype was observed at least ten times. This chain joins TRBV7-9 and TRBJ2-5, with D uncertain. Germline lookup yields CDR1 SEHNR and CDR2 FQNEAQ (reference sequence). V dropped 2 bases and J dropped 3 bases, with 4 bases sitting between them. This CDR3 has 12 amino acids. CDR3 in DNA: TGTGCCAGCAGCTTACTTGAAGAGACCCAGTACTTC. It translates to CASSLLEETQYF.

This clonotype was seen a handful of times. The rearrangement joins TRBV5-1 to TRBJ2-5; D perhaps matches TRBD2 (5 bases). The germline V gene has CDR1 SGHRS and CDR2 YFSETQ. The CDR3 spans 15 residues. V dropped 0 bases and J dropped 4 bases, with 13 bases sitting between them. In nucleotides, the CDR3 is TGCGCCAGCAGCTTGGGCCGGGGTTCGGCAGAGACCCAGTACTTC. Translation: CASSLGRGSAETQYF. The full variable domain, its missing parts supplied by reference TRBV5-1 and TRBJ2-5, is KAGVTQTPRYLIKTRGQQVTLSCSPISGHRSVSWYQQTPGQGLQFLFEYFSETQRNKGNFPGRFSGRQFSNSRSEMNVSTLELGDSALYLCASSLGRGSAETQYFGPGTRLLVL.

This clonotype has more than one count but fewer than ten. The V and J genes are TRBV7-6 and TRBJ1-3, with 10 bases matching TRBD1. The CDR3 runs to 17 residues. Germline V gene lookup returns CDR1 SGHVS and CDR2 FNYEAQ. V lost 5 bases to trimming and J lost 4 bases; unmatched junction nucleotides: 11. The CDR3 sequence: CASSPLGGQGRGNTIYF. The CDR3 DNA is TGTGCCAGCAGCCCACTAGGGGGACAGGGGAGAGGAAACACCATATATTTT.

The chain employs TRBV11-1 and TRBJ2-3; tentative D call: TRBD1 (7 bases). Deletions cut 3 bases from V and 4 bases from J, with 14 bases between. CDR3 size: 15 residues. Germline V CDR1 and CDR2: SGHAT, FQDESV (reference sequence). This CDR3 is CASSLWQGGADTQYF. CDR3 DNA: TGTGCCAGCAGCTTGTGGCAGGGGGGAGCAGATACGCAGTATTTT.

There are a few counts of this clonotype. The chain carries TRBV5-4 and TRBJ1-1; 7 bases map to TRBD1. The trim removed 4 bases at V and 1 base at J, leaving 7 bases unmatched. Germline loops: CDR1 SGHNT, CDR2 YYREEE (reference sequence). CDR3 length: 15 amino acids. CDR3 in amino acids: CASSLSTGKNTEAFF. The CDR3 nucleotides are TGTGCCAGCAGCCTCTCGACAGGGAAGAACACTGAAGCTTTCTTT.

This clonotype has ten or more counts. The chain carries TRBV20-1 and TRBJ1-5; weak D call: TRBD1 (6 bases). Germline values: CDR1 DFQATT, CDR2 SNEGSKA (reference sequence). Deletions cut 3 bases from V and 6 bases from J, with 15 bases between. CDR3 length: 14 residues. The CDR3 is CSASAGALGQPQHF. CDR3 DNA sequence: TGCAGTGCTAGTGCAGGGGCGCTGGGTCAGCCCCAGCATTTT.

This clonotype was seen ten or more times. The rearrangement joins TRBV10-2 to TRBJ1-2, with D tentatively TRBD1 (6 bases). Germline loops: CDR1 WSHSY, CDR2 SAAADI. Trimming shortened V by 8 bases and J by 2 bases, and 15 bases separated the two germline ends. CDR3 length: 14 amino acids. The CDR3 DNA reads as TGCGCCAGCGCGGACACAGGGAAGAACTATGGCTACACCTTC. This gives the protein CASADTGKNYGYTF.